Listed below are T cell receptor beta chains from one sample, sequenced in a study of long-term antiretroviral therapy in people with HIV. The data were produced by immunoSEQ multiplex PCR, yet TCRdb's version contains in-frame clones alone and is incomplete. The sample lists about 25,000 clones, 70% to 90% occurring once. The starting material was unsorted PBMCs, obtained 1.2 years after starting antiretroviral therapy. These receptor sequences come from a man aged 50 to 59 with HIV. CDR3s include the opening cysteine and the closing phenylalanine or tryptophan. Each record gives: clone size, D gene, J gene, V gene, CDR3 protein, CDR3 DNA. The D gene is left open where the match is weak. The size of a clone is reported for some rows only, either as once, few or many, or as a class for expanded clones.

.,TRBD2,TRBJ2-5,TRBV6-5,CASSYPGGGETQYF,TGTGCCAGCAGTTACCCGGGAGGGGGGGAGACCCAGTACTTC
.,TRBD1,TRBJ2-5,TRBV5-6,CASSYGTGRETQYF,TGTGCCAGCAGTTACGGGACAGGGAGAGAGACCCAGTACTTC
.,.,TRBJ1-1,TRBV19,CASTTGREAFF,TGTGCCAGCACGACCGGGAGGGAAGCTTTCTTT
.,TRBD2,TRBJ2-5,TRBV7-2,CASSLSRGGLGETQYF,TGTGCCAGCAGCTTATCTCGGGGGGGCCTAGGGGAGACCCAGTACTTC
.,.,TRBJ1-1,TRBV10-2,CASSDWGDEAFF,TGCGCCAGCAGTGATTGGGGAGATGAAGCTTTCTTT
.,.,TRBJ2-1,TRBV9,CASSVGGATYLVGSYNEQFF,TGTGCCAGCAGCGTAGGCGGAGCCACCTATCTTGTCGGCTCCTACAATGAGCAGTTCTTC
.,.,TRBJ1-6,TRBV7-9,CASSRGQSSFYNSPLHF,TGTGCCAGCAGCCGTGGACAGTCCTCCTTCTATAATTCACCCCTCCACTTT
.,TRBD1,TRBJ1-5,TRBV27,CASRGQVNQPQHF,TGTGCCAGCCGAGGACAGGTTAATCAGCCCCAGCATTTT
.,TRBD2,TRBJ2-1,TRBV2,CASSEASGGNVEQFF,TGTGCCAGCAGTGAGGCCAGCGGGGGGAATGTTGAGCAGTTCTTC
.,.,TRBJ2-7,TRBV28,CASSSGRDYYEQYF,TGTGCCAGCAGTTCTGGACGGGATTACTACGAGCAGTACTTC
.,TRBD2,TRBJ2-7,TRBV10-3,CAIDSGGAHEQYF,TGTGCCATTGATAGCGGGGGGGCCCACGAGCAGTACTTC
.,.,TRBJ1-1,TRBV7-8,CASTEGGAGNTEAFF,TGTGCCAGCACCGAGGGAGGGGCGGGGAACACTGAAGCTTTCTTT
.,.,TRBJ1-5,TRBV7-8,CASSLVGASPVQPQHF,TGTGCCAGCAGCTTAGTAGGGGCCAGCCCTGTTCAGCCCCAGCATTTT
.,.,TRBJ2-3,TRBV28,CASSPDRDGTDTQYF,TGTGCCAGCAGTCCCGACCGGGACGGCACAGATACGCAGTATTTT
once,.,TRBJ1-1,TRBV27,CASSLSWRGLTEAFF,TGTGCCAGCAGTTTATCCTGGAGGGGATTAACTGAAGCTTTCTTT
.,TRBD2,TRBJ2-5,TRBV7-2,CASRFSGNQETQYF,TGTGCCAGCAGATTTAGCGGGAACCAAGAGACCCAGTACTTC
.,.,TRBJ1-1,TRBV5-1,CASSPGYGGNTEAFF,TGCGCCAGCAGCCCGGGTTACGGGGGGAACACTGAAGCTTTCTTT